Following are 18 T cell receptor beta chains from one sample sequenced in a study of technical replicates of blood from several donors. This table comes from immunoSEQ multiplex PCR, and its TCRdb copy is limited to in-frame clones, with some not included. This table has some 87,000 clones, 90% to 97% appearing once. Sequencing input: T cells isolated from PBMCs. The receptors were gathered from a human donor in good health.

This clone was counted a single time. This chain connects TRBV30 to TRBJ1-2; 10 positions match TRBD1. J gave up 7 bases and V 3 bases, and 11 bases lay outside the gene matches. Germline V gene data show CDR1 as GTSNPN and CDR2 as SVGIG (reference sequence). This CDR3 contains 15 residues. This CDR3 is CAWRDRDRGTRGYTF. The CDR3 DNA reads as TGTGCCTGGAGGGACCGGGACAGGGGTACGCGTGGCTACACCTTC.

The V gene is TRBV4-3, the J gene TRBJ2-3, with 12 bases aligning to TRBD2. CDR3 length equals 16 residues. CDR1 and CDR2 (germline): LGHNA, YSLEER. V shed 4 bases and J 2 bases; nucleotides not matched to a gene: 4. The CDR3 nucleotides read TGCGCCAGCAGCCTCCGACTAGCGGGAGCCACAGATACGCAGTATTTT. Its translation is CASSLRLAGATDTQYF.

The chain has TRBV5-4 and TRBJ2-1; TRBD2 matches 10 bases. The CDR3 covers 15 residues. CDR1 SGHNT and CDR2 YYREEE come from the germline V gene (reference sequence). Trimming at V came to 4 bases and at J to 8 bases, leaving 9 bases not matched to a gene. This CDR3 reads CASSPQREGNDEQFF. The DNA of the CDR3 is TGTGCCAGCAGCCCCCAGCGGGAGGGCAACGATGAGCAGTTCTTC.

Here the CDR3 DNA reads TGTGCCACCGAAGGGAGTTTAGGCAATGAGCAGTTCTTC. The encoded protein is CATEGSLGNEQFF. The V and J genes are TRBV27 and TRBJ2-1; the D gene is possibly TRBD2 (5 bases). Germline V gene sequence: CDR1 MNHEY, CDR2 SMNVEV (reference sequence). Deletions cut 10 bases from V and 6 bases from J, with 16 bases between. The CDR3 length is 13 residues.

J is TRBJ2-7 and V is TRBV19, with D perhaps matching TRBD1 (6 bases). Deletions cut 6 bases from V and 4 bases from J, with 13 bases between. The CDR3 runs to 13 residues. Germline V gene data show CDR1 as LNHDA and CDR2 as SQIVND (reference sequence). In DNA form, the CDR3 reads TGTGCCAGTAGCGAACAACAGGGTTACGAGCAGTACTTC. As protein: CASSEQQGYEQYF.

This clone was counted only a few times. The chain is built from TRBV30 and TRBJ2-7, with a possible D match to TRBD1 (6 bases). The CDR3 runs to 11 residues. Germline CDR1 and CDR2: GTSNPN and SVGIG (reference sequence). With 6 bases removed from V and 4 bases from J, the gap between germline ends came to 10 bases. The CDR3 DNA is TGTGCCTGTGGTCAGGGGTACGAGCAGTACTTC. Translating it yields CACGQGYEQYF.

This CDR3 reads CASSLTGGVGTEAFF. DNA for the CDR3: TGCGCCAGCAGCTTAACAGGGGGCGTTGGCACTGAAGCTTTCTTT. The rearrangement uses TRBV5-1 and TRBJ1-1, with 9 bases matching TRBD1. Unmatched junction bases numbered 6, after V lost 2 bases and J lost 4 bases. The germline gives CDR1 SGHRS, CDR2 YFSETQ. This CDR3 is built from 15 residues.

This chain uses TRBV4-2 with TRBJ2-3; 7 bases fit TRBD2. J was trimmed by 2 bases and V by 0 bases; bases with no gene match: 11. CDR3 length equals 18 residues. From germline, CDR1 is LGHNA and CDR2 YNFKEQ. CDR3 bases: TGTGCCAGCAGCCAAGATCTTGGGAGGGAGCGGGACACAGATACGCAGTATTTT. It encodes CASSQDLGRERDTDTQYF.

The CDR3 here is CASSYGQGGETQYF. The CDR3 DNA follows: TGTGCCAGCAGTTACGGACAGGGCGGAGAGACCCAGTACTTC. The gene calls are TRBV7-9 and TRBJ2-5, with 8 bases fitting TRBD1. V shed 6 bases and J 4 bases; nucleotides not matched to a gene: 7. From germline, CDR1 is SEHNR and CDR2 FQNEAQ (reference sequence). This CDR3 spans 14 amino acids.

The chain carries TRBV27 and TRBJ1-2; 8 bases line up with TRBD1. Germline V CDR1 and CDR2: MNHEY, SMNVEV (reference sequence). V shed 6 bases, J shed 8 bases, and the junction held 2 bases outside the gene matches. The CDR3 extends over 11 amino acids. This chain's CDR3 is CASRGTGGYTF. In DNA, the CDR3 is TGTGCCAGCAGGGGGACAGGAGGCTACACCTTC.

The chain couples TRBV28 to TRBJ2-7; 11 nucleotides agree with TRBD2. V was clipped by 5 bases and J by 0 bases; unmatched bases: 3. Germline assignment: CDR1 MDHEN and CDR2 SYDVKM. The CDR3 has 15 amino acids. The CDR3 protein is CASSELAGGSYEQYF. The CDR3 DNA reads TGTGCCAGCAGTGAGCTAGCGGGAGGCTCCTACGAGCAGTACTTC. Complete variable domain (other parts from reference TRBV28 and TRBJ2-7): DVKVTQSSRYLVKRTGEKVFLECVQDMDHENMFWYRQDPGLGLRLIYFSYDVKMKEKGDIPEGYSVSREKKERFSLILESASTNQTSMYLCASSELAGGSYEQYFGPGTRLTVT.

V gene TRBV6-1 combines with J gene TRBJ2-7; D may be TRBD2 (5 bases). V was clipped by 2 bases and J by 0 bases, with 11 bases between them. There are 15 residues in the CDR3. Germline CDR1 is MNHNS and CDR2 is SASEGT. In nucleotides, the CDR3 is TGTGCCAGCAGTGAACGGGGTGGATCCTCCTACGAGCAGTACTTC. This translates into CASSERGGSSYEQYF.

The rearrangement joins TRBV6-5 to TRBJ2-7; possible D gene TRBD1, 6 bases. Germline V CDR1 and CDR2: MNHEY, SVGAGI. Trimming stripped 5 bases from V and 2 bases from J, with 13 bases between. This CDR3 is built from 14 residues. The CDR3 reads CASSPDSLAYEQYF. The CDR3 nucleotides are TGTGCCAGCAGTCCGGACAGTTTAGCCTACGAGCAGTACTTC.

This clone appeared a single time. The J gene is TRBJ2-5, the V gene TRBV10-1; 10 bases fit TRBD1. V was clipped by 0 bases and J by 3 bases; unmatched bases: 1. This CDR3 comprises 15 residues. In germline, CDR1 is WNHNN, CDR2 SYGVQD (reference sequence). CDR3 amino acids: CASSESGTGEETQYF. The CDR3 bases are TGCGCCAGCAGTGAGTCGGGGACAGGGGAAGAGACCCAGTACTTC.

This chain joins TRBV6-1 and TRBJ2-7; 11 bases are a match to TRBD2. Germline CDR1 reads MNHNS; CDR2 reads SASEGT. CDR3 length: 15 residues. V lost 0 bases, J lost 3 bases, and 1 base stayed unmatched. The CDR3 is CASSEAGLADYEQYF. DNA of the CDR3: TGTGCCAGCAGTGAAGCGGGACTAGCGGACTACGAGCAGTACTTC.

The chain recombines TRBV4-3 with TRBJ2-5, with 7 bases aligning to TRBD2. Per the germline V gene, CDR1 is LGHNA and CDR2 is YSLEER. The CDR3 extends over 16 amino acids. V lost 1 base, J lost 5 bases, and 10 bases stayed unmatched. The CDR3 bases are TGCGCCAGCAGCCAAGCTTGGGGAGGGACGGTTGAGACCCAGTACTTC. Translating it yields CASSQAWGGTVETQYF.

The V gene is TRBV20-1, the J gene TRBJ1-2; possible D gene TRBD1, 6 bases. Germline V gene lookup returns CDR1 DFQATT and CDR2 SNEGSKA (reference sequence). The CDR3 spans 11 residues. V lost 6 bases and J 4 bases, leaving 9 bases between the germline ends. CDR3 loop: CSASGVYGYTF. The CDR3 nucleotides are TGCAGTGCCTCAGGGGTCTATGGCTACACCTTC.

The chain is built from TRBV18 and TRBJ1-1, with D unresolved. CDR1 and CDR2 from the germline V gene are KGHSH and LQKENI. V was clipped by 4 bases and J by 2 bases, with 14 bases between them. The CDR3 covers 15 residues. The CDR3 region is CASSRLSRRNTEAFF. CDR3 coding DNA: TGTGCCAGCTCACGTTTAAGTCGCAGAAACACTGAAGCTTTCTTT.